A selection of T cell receptor beta chains follows, all from one sample in a study of blood T cell repertoires in COVID-19. Sequencing used immunoSEQ multiplex PCR; TCRdb keeps in-frame clones, though not all of them. There are around 46,000 clones in the sample; about 87% occur only once, and 2.1% lies in the top ten. Sequencing used peripheral blood. These receptors came from a woman of 80 years or more with COVID-19, enrolled during active disease. The CDR3 runs from the conserved cysteine through the conserved F or W. D genes are given only for firm matches. Clone size is shown for a subset of rows, as once, few, many or a class of expanded clone.

TRBV19	TRBD1	-	TRBJ2-5	CASSAGTHRGTQYF	TGTGCCAGTAGTGCCGGGACCCACAGGGGGACCCAGTACTTC
TRBV6-6	-	-	TRBJ1-4	CASSTNRVSGEKLFF	TGTGCCAGCAGTACCAACAGGGTCTCGGGTGAAAAACTGTTTTTT
TRBV5-6	TRBD2	-	TRBJ2-1	CASSVPGLGALDEQFF	TGTGCCAGCAGCGTTCCGGGACTAGGGGCTTTGGATGAGCAGTTCTTC
TRBV30	TRBD1	-	TRBJ1-1	CAWSFGTGNTEAFF	TGTGCCTGGAGTTTCGGGACAGGGAACACTGAAGCTTTCTTT
TRBV24-1	-	-	TRBJ1-2	CATSDGVARVPWAYGYTF	TGTGCCACCAGTGACGGTGTGGCAAGAGTACCCTGGGCCTATGGCTACACCTTC
TRBV10-2	TRBD1	-	TRBJ1-2	CASSESTQLQGNGYTF	TGCGCCAGCAGTGAATCTACCCAGCTACAGGGGAATGGCTACACCTTC
TRBV19	-	-	TRBJ2-2	CASSSQTSTGELFF	TGTGCCAGTAGTTCCCAGACTAGTACCGGGGAGCTGTTTTTT
TRBV11-2	-	-	TRBJ1-2	CASSPGDLYGYTF	TGTGCCAGCAGCCCCGGGGATTTATATGGCTACACCTTC
TRBV19	-	once	TRBJ1-6	CASSETNYNSPLHF	TGTGCCAGTAGCGAGACAAATTATAATTCACCCCTCCACTTT
TRBV28	-	-	TRBJ1-1	CATALNTEAFF	TGTGCGACAGCCTTAAACACTGAAGCTTTCTTT
TRBV10-2	-	-	TRBJ2-2	CASRDSGGNTGELFF	TGCGCCAGCAGAGACTCCGGGGGGAACACCGGGGAGCTGTTTTTT
TRBV4-1	TRBD2	-	TRBJ2-5	CASSQEPPQTSGGRETQYF	TGCGCCAGCAGCCAAGAGCCCCCCCAGACTAGCGGGGGGCGGGAGACCCAGTACTTC
TRBV5-1	-	-	TRBJ1-5	CASSLTGGVNQPQHF	TGCGCCAGCAGCTTAACGGGAGGGGTAAATCAGCCCCAGCATTTT
TRBV9	TRBD1	-	TRBJ1-3	CASSERQGDSGNTIYF	TGTGCCAGCAGCGAACGACAGGGGGACTCTGGAAACACCATATATTTT
TRBV24-1	TRBD2	-	TRBJ2-1	CATRGRGIYNEQFF	TGTGCCACACGGGGGAGGGGCATTTACAATGAGCAGTTCTTC
TRBV10-1	TRBD1	few	TRBJ2-3	CASSESPAGRGLNTDTQYF	TGCGCCAGCAGTGAGTCCCCCGCAGGAAGGGGGCTTAACACAGATACGCAGTATTTT
TRBV7-7	-	-	TRBJ2-1	CASSLVPAGLPLSYNEQFF	TGTGCTAGCAGCTTAGTGCCAGCGGGCCTCCCTTTGTCCTACAATGAGCAGTTCTTC
TRBV5-4	-	-	TRBJ1-2	CASSSQGYGYTF	TGTGCCAGCAGCTCGCAGGGATATGGCTACACCTTC
TRBV28	TRBD1	-	TRBJ1-5	CASSSARRGLSNQPQHF	TGTGCCAGCAGTTCCGCTCGCAGGGGGCTTAGCAATCAGCCCCAGCATTTT
TRBV28	TRBD2	-	TRBJ2-2	CASKRGLNTGELFF	TGTGCCAGCAAGCGGGGCCTCAACACCGGGGAGCTGTTTTTT
TRBV6-5	-	-	TRBJ2-2	CASSKLAANTGELFF	TGTGCCAGCAGTAAACTAGCCGCGAACACCGGGGAGCTGTTTTTT
TRBV5-1	-	-	TRBJ2-1	CASSPAIGISEQFF	TGCGCCAGCAGCCCAGCGATCGGGATCAGTGAGCAGTTCTTC
TRBV5-1	-	-	TRBJ2-1	CASSLVSDSSSYNEQFF	TGCGCCAGCAGCTTGGTATCGGACAGCAGCTCCTACAATGAGCAGTTCTTC
TRBV7-9	-	-	TRBJ1-2	CASSPGGQINYGYTF	TGTGCCAGCAGCCCGGGAGGACAGATTAACTATGGCTACACCTTC
TRBV6-5	TRBD2	-	TRBJ2-7	CASSYGGRSSYEQYF	TGTGCCAGCAGTTACGGCGGGAGGAGCTCCTACGAGCAGTACTTC
TRBV4-1	TRBD2	once	TRBJ2-1	CASSRRREGLAGMSSYNEQFF	TGCGCCAGCAGCCGCCGAAGGGAGGGGCTAGCGGGGATGAGCTCCTACAATGAGCAGTTCTTC
TRBV9	TRBD1	-	TRBJ1-2	CASSFDRGLNYGYTF	TGTGCCAGCAGCTTCGACAGGGGGCTAAACTATGGCTACACCTTC
TRBV28	-	once	TRBJ2-5	CATLAWYQETQYF	TGTGCCACCCTGGCCTGGTACCAAGAGACCCAGTACTTC
TRBV21-1	-	-	TRBJ2-3	CASSYQGAREDTQYF	TGTGCCAGCAGCTATCAGGGGGCGCGGGAAGATACGCAGTATTTT
TRBV28	-	-	TRBJ2-1	CASNPRTVSYNEQFF	TGTGCCAGCAACCCCCGGACAGTATCCTACAATGAGCAGTTCTTC
TRBV19	TRBD1	-	TRBJ1-2	CASSISTGYGYTF	TGTGCCAGTAGTATCTCGACAGGGTATGGCTACACCTTC
TRBV10-3	TRBD2	-	TRBJ2-7	CAISESTSVRSSYEQYF	TGTGCCATCAGCGAGTCGACTAGCGTCAGAAGCTCCTACGAGCAGTACTTC
TRBV9	-	once	TRBJ2-7	CASSVQGSSYEQYF	TGTGCCAGCAGCGTACAGGGCAGCTCCTACGAGCAGTACTTC
TRBV11-2	TRBD1	few	TRBJ1-1	CASSPGTGFTEAFF	TGTGCCAGCAGCCCCGGGACAGGGTTCACTGAAGCTTTCTTT
TRBV5-1	-	-	TRBJ1-1	CASRSQGNQGNTEAFF	TGCGCCAGCAGATCACAGGGCAATCAAGGGAACACTGAAGCTTTCTTT
TRBV5-6	TRBD1	-	TRBJ1-2	CASSLMTGMMNYGYTF	TGTGCCAGCAGCTTGATGACAGGGATGATGAACTATGGCTACACCTTC
TRBV6-6	TRBD1	-	TRBJ2-7	CASSYGTDEQYF	TGTGCCAGCAGTTACGGGACAGACGAGCAGTACTTC
TRBV7-2	TRBD1	-	TRBJ1-5	CATADRESNQPQHF	TGTGCCACCGCGGACAGGGAAAGCAATCAGCCCCAGCATTTT